This TCR beta chain is drawn from a study of shared clonotypes between healthy human individuals. For the study at large: CD4 naive and CD4 memory each took three plates per donor, while CD8 naive took two and CD8 memory one.

Germline CDR1 reads SGHRS; CDR2 reads YFSETQ. Trimming took off 4 bases at V and 5 bases at J, with 12 bases between the two ends. There are 13 residues in the CDR3. Clones were read by immunoSEQ multiplex PCR, and TCRdb kept only the in-frame ones, dropping some. The sample yields roughly 1,600,000 clones, approximately 98.5% seen once. The sample taken for sequencing was naive CD4+ T cells sorted from blood. The subset is: CD45RA+ positively selected. The rearrangement joins TRBV5-1 to TRBJ2-5, with D hard to call. The clonotype comes from a man younger than 40 in good health. CDR3 region: CASSTAFGETQYF. The CDR3 region has the DNA TGCGCCAGCAGCACTGCCTTCGGGGAGACCCAGTACTTC.